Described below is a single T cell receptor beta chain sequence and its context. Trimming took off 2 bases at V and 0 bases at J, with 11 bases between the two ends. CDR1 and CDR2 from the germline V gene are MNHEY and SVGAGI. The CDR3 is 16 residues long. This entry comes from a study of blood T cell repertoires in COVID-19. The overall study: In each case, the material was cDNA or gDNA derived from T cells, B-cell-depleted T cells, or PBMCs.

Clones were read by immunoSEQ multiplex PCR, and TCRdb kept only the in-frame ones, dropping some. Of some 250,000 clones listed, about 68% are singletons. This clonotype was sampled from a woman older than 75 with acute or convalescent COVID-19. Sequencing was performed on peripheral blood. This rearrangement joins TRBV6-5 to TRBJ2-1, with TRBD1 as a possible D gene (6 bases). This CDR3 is CASSYGGRPSYNEQFF. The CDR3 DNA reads TGTGCCAGCAGTTACGGGGGCAGGCCCTCCTACAATGAGCAGTTCTTC.